This is a list of T cell receptor beta chains from one sample in a study of a mutant IDH1 vaccine in newly diagnosed glioma. Method: immunoSEQ multiplex PCR; TCRdb's copy keeps in-frame clones and lacks some. Among around 92,000 clones listed, around nine tenths were seen once. Here the sequenced sample was PBMCs, taken from a glioma patient treated with radiotherapy, temozolomide or both. The receptors come from a woman in her forties or fifties with glioma. Each CDR3 is given without its conserved first and last residue. Fields, in order: V gene, J gene, CDR3 protein.

>TRBV6-5|TRBJ1-2
ASSEGFYGYT
>TRBV6-6|TRBJ2-7
ASSYSYLAEQY
>TRBV6-5|TRBJ1-4
ASSRKGTGTEKLF
>TRBV7-9|TRBJ2-7
ASSLARSYEQY
>TRBV12-5|TRBJ1-5
ASGPQGARNQPQH
>TRBV2|TRBJ1-5
ASSQRDWEEPQH
>TRBV18|TRBJ1-5
ASSPSGREPQH
>TRBV28|TRBJ2-7
ASSPTGTGGYEQY
>TRBV10-3|TRBJ2-2
AITETGNTGELF
>TRBV7-8|TRBJ2-1
ASSFRWYNEQF
>TRBV9|TRBJ1-4
ASSPTGQGTREKLF
>TRBV7-9|TRBJ1-3
ASSLRTGSSGNTIY
>TRBV27|TRBJ1-2
ASKRGGTGGSYYGYT
>TRBV30|TRBJ2-7
AWSLGLTYEQY
>TRBV27|TRBJ2-7
ASSLSSGVYEQY
>TRBV6-1|TRBJ1-4
ASSRRQGGEKLF
>TRBV9|TRBJ2-6
ASSAPGAGANVLT
>TRBV5-6|TRBJ2-7
ASRGTGANEQY
>TRBV12-2|TRBJ1-5
ASRASTVGNQPQH
>TRBV28|TRBJ1-1
ASSLLGTGGGNTEAF
>TRBV7-3|TRBJ2-7
ASSFGQSYEQY
>TRBV7-9|TRBJ1-2
ASSLEERGYT
>TRBV30|TRBJ1-3
ARREGNSGNTIY
>TRBV7-2|TRBJ2-7
ASSLEGSDVPYEQY
>TRBV6-6|TRBJ2-7
ASSPGPYEQY
>TRBV27|TRBJ2-4
ASSRGGPLAKNIQY
>TRBV7-2|TRBJ2-7
ASSLGGVRLEQY
>TRBV7-8|TRBJ2-3
ASSLRDRGSTDTQY
>TRBV27|TRBJ1-3
ASSYQASGNTIY
>TRBV29-1|TRBJ2-5
SVPRGTSGSWETQY
>TRBV28|TRBJ1-5
ASCPLPRGYQPQH
>TRBV5-1|TRBJ2-1
ASSRMSGAVYNEQF
>TRBV28|TRBJ1-1
ASSFHTEAF
>TRBV30|TRBJ2-7
AWGRGLSYEQY
>TRBV30|TRBJ2-5
AWSVRSSGTLQETQY
>TRBV7-6|TRBJ2-2
ASSLLGTGNGGELF
>TRBV5-1|TRBJ2-5
ASSRSGETQY
>TRBV11-2|TRBJ2-3
ASSPLAGAPTDTQY
>TRBV27|TRBJ2-7
ASSPRTPPHEQY
>TRBV7-9|TRBJ2-5
ASSSRGLDQETQY
>TRBV2|TRBJ2-7
ASTERSGQGRYEQY
>TRBV6-4|TRBJ1-4
ASSDSGGLNEKLF
>TRBV7-9|TRBJ2-7
ASSFITGGFRAYEQY
>TRBV7-2|TRBJ2-7
ASSSLAPSYEQY
>TRBV7-3|TRBJ2-1
ASSLVGEPYNEQF
>TRBV10-3|TRBJ2-1
AISESIAGLNNEQF
>TRBV4-1|TRBJ1-1
ASSQESTKGTEAF
>TRBV2|TRBJ2-1
ASSGQGRYNEQF
>TRBV2|TRBJ1-4
ASSAYDRPNEKLF
>TRBV29-1|TRBJ1-1
SVRRQGTEAF
>TRBV5-4|TRBJ2-3
ASSSGFVGDTQY
>TRBV6-5|TRBJ1-3
ASSRGQGTGNTIY
>TRBV6-1|TRBJ2-6
ASIGRTSGADVLT
>TRBV29-1|TRBJ2-1
SVLNDPLGNEQF